The rows below give T cell receptor beta chains drawn from one sample of a study of cytomegalovirus exposure and HLA in healthy donors. Produced via immunoSEQ multiplex PCR; TCRdb's table is partial and in-frame only. This sample carries around 190,000 clones, with less than 1% going to the ten biggest clones. What was sequenced was PBMCs. The receptors derive from a woman aged 25 to 39 in good health and CMV-seropositive. Each CDR3 is given with its conserved first and last residue. D genes are given only for firm matches.

cdr3_length	d_call	v_call	j_call	cdr3_aa	cdr3_nt
15	NA	TRBV6-6	TRBJ1-6	CASSFTRQGGSPLHF	TGTGCCAGCAGTTTCACGCGGCAGGGTGGATCACCCCTCCACTTT
15	NA	TRBV5-1	TRBJ1-2	CASSLRGVILDGYTF	TGCGCCAGCAGCTTGCGCGGCGTCATCCTGGATGGCTACACCTTC
14	TRBD1	TRBV19	TRBJ1-1	CASRTGQGNTEAFF	TGTGCCAGTAGAACGGGACAGGGGAACACTGAAGCTTTCTTT
17	TRBD2	TRBV11-3	TRBJ2-1	CASSLEVGAGAYNEQFF	TGTGCCAGCAGCTTAGAGGTCGGAGCGGGGGCCTACAATGAGCAGTTCTTC
14	NA	TRBV11-2	TRBJ1-4	CASSSGRTNEKLFF	TGTGCCAGCAGCTCCGGGAGGACAAATGAAAAACTGTTTTTT
12	NA	TRBV2	TRBJ1-2	CASSSGFNGYTF	TGTGCCAGCAGTTCAGGGTTTAATGGCTACACCTTC
14	NA	TRBV4-1	TRBJ2-5	CASSQDSPGETQYF	TGCGCCAGCAGCCAGGACAGCCCGGGAGAGACCCAGTACTTC
15	NA	TRBV2	TRBJ1-2	CASSEFGQLNYGYTF	TGTGCCAGCAGTGAATTCGGACAACTAAACTATGGCTACACCTTC
17	TRBD1	TRBV7-9	TRBJ1-1	CASSSGTGGLSDTEAFF	TGTGCCAGCAGCTCCGGGACAGGGGGCCTGTCGGACACTGAAGCTTTCTTT
16	TRBD2	TRBV5-1	TRBJ2-5	CASSLALAGGQETQYF	TGCGCCAGCAGCTTGGCCCTAGCGGGGGGGCAGGAGACCCAGTACTTC
15	TRBD2	TRBV5-4	TRBJ2-5	CASSLAAGGLETQYF	TGTGCCAGCAGCTTGGCAGCGGGAGGTTTAGAGACCCAGTACTTC
12	NA	TRBV5-8	TRBJ1-2	CASSLGGIGYTF	TGTGCCAGCAGCTTGGGAGGGATTGGCTACACCTTC
12	NA	TRBV5-1	TRBJ2-5	CASSLEGGFWYF	TGCGCCAGCAGCTTAGAAGGAGGTTTTTGGTACTTC
12	NA	TRBV18	TRBJ2-3	CASSPKPDTQYF	TGTGCCAGCTCACCAAAGCCAGATACGCAGTATTTT
15	TRBD1	TRBV6-6	TRBJ2-7	CASSYLTGFPYEQYF	TGTGCCAGCAGTTATCTGACAGGGTTTCCCTACGAGCAGTACTTC
15	NA	TRBV4-1	TRBJ2-7	CASSQELRGAYEQYF	TGCGCCAGCAGCCAAGAGCTGCGGGGTGCCTACGAGCAGTACTTC
18	TRBD1	TRBV5-4	TRBJ1-5	CASSLGEAGTGVNQPQHF	TGTGCCAGCAGCTTGGGGGAGGCCGGGACAGGGGTCAATCAGCCCCAGCATTTT
18	NA	TRBV2	TRBJ1-5	CASSEVRGVGEDNQPQHF	TGTGCCAGCAGTGAAGTCCGGGGTGTCGGGGAAGACAATCAGCCCCAGCATTTT
14	TRBD2	TRBV5-1	TRBJ2-1	CASSLRGGLNEQFF	TGCGCCAGCAGCTTGCGGGGGGGTCTCAATGAGCAGTTCTTC
13	NA	TRBV27	TRBJ2-7	CASSPFGSDEQYF	TGTGCCAGCAGTCCATTTGGTTCGGACGAGCAGTACTTC
16	TRBD2	TRBV9	TRBJ2-7	CASSVGILAGLYEQYF	TGTGCCAGCAGCGTAGGGATACTAGCGGGACTTTACGAGCAGTACTTC
14	NA	TRBV10-2	TRBJ2-7	CASSGLGGRDEQYF	TGCGCCAGCAGTGGACTAGGAGGAAGGGACGAGCAGTACTTC
11	NA	TRBV2	TRBJ2-4	CASTLGHIQYF	TGTGCCAGCACCCTGGGACATATTCAGTACTTC
16	TRBD1	TRBV6-5	TRBJ1-2	CASSYSKPRIQGGSTF	TGTGCCAGCAGTTACTCGAAGCCTCGAATCCAGGGGGGTTCCACCTTC
13	NA	TRBV18	TRBJ1-4	CASSPRQAEKLFF	TGTGCCAGCTCACCACGGCAGGCTGAAAAACTGTTTTTT
13	NA	TRBV30	TRBJ2-1	CALLVGPYNEQFF	TGTGCCTTACTAGTTGGGCCCTACAATGAGCAGTTCTTC
15	TRBD2	TRBV30	TRBJ2-3	CAWRQLAGEPDTQYF	TGTGCCTGGAGACAACTAGCGGGAGAACCAGATACGCAGTATTTT
17	NA	TRBV19	TRBJ2-7	CASRKESGLWKDYEQYF	TGTGCCAGTAGAAAGGAGTCCGGACTATGGAAGGACTACGAGCAGTACTTC
17	TRBD2	TRBV14	TRBJ2-1	CASSQPGGALTYNEQFF	TGTGCCAGCAGCCAACCGGGAGGTGCGCTTACCTACAATGAGCAGTTCTTC
13	TRBD1	TRBV6-1	TRBJ1-3	CASSVDRGYTIYF	TGTGCCAGCAGTGTAGACAGGGGATACACCATATATTTT
17	TRBD1	TRBV5-5	TRBJ1-4	CASSPFTQGALFEKLFF	TGTGCCAGCAGCCCATTTACCCAGGGGGCGCTTTTTGAAAAACTGTTTTTT
12	NA	TRBV10-3	TRBJ1-2	CAISEQTEGYTF	TGTGCCATCAGTGAGCAAACGGAGGGCTACACCTTC
11	NA	TRBV20-1	TRBJ2-5	CSNRVQETQYF	TGCAGCAACCGGGTACAAGAGACCCAGTACTTC
14	NA	TRBV4-1	TRBJ1-5	CASSQAVFNQPQHF	TGCGCCAGCAGCCAAGCAGTATTTAATCAGCCCCAGCATTTT
12	NA	TRBV6-5	TRBJ1-6	CASFRGSPPLHF	TGTGCCAGCTTTCGGGGTTCGCCACCCCTCCACTTT
13	NA	TRBV5-1	TRBJ2-1	CASSSEGLGEQFF	TGCGCCAGCAGCTCCGAGGGCCTCGGGGAGCAGTTCTTC
14	NA	TRBV9	TRBJ2-2	CASSLDLGAGELFF	TGTGCCAGCAGCTTAGACTTGGGGGCTGGGGAGCTGTTTTTT
12	NA	TRBV7-6	TRBJ2-3	CASSAWRDTQYF	TGTGCCAGCAGCGCTTGGAGGGATACGCAGTATTTT
14	TRBD2	TRBV6-6	TRBJ2-1	CASMTSGRAHEQFF	TGTGCCAGCATGACTAGCGGGAGGGCCCATGAGCAGTTCTTC
18	NA	TRBV27	TRBJ2-5	CASSSRVVWEGGQETQYF	TGTGCCAGCAGTTCCCGTGTGGTGTGGGAGGGGGGCCAAGAGACCCAGTACTTC
14	NA	TRBV2	TRBJ1-5	CASSDRQFNQPQHF	TGTGCCAGCAGTGACAGACAGTTCAATCAGCCCCAGCATTTT
14	NA	TRBV27	TRBJ1-1	CASSKRTEHTEAFF	TGTGCCAGCAGTAAACGGACAGAACACACTGAAGCTTTCTTT